These 23 T cell receptor beta chains came from one sample sequenced in a study of cytomegalovirus exposure and HLA in healthy donors. Vbeta (60) and Jbeta (13) primers were used in the PCR. Repertoires were generated with immunoSEQ multiplex PCR, while TCRdb's copy carries only in-frame clones and drops some. The sample records about 130,000 clones, less than 80% being singletons. The source material was PBMCs. These receptors originate from a woman in her forties or fifties in good health and CMV-seronegative.

The chain joins TRBV4-1 to TRBJ2-7; D gene ambiguous. CDR1 is MGHRA, CDR2 YSYEKL, per germline. V lost 1 base and J lost 6, with 13 bases in between. This CDR3 contains 14 residues. Written as DNA, the CDR3 is TGCGCCAGCAGCCAAGGCGTAGAACTAATCGAGCAGTACTTC. Translating it yields CASSQGVELIEQYF.

CDR3 in DNA: TGTGCCAGTAGTATAGACTACGGAGGGTGGGATCAGCCCCAGCATTTT. This sequence encodes CASSIDYGGWDQPQHF. This sequence joins TRBV19 and TRBJ1-5; no firm D call. The CDR3 loop spans 16 amino acids. The V gene lost 0 bases and the J gene lost 5 bases, with 14 bases spanning the gap. The germline CDR1 and CDR2 sequences are LNHDA and SQIVND (reference sequence).

The CDR3 reads CASSRQENQPQHF. The CDR3 DNA reads TGTGCCAGCAGTAGACAAGAAAATCAGCCCCAGCATTTT. The rearrangement uses TRBV6-5 and TRBJ1-5; D not certain. V was trimmed by 5 bases and J by 4 bases, leaving 9 bases between them. Germline V gives CDR1 MNHEY, CDR2 SVGAGI. This CDR3 spans 13 amino acids.

V and J are TRBV6-5 and TRBJ1-2; 8 bases line up with TRBD1. The CDR3 covers 16 residues. J lost 3 bases, V lost 4 bases, and 10 bases had no gene match. Germline V lookup: CDR1 MNHEY, CDR2 SVGAGI. CDR3 nucleotides: TGTGCCAGCAGTTCGCCCCGGACAGGGACTCACTATGGCTACACCTTC. Translating gives CASSSPRTGTHYGYTF.

CDR3 nucleotide sequence: TGTGCCAGCAGCTTAGGGCAGTCTGGAAACACCATATATTTT. As protein: CASSLGQSGNTIYF. V and J are TRBV7-2 and TRBJ1-3; D gene uncertain. V shed 1 base and J shed 1 base, with 5 bases lying between them. CDR1 and CDR2 (germline): SGHTA, FQGNSA. The CDR3 is made up of 14 amino acids.

The rearrangement uses TRBV7-2 and TRBJ2-7; 12 nucleotides agree with TRBD2. The CDR3 loop spans 16 amino acids. From germline, CDR1 is SGHTA and CDR2 FQGNSA. Trimming at V came to 5 bases and at J to 1 base, leaving 6 bases not matched to a gene. The CDR3 protein is CASSVGLAGLSYEQYF. The CDR3 DNA reads TGTGCCAGCAGCGTGGGACTAGCGGGCCTATCCTACGAGCAGTACTTC.

As concerns this clone: One end of the junction fails to match germline, which may point to a read error. The J gene is TRBJ2-1, the V gene TRBV6-5, with 11 positions matching TRBD2. The CDR3 sequence is 15 residues long. Germline loops: CDR1 MNHEY, CDR2 SVGAGI. DNA for the CDR3: TGTGCCAGCAGTAACCTAGCGGGAGGAGCAAATGAGCGGTTCTTC. Encoded protein: CASSNLAGGANERFF.

Note on this clone: Sequence at one end of the junction differs from germline and may be a read error. J is TRBJ2-5 and V is TRBV7-9; D call uncertain. Germline values: CDR1 SEHNR, CDR2 FQNEAQ (reference sequence). CDR3 length equals 11 residues. Here the CDR3 reads CSSSARETQYF. CDR3 in DNA: TGTTCCAGCAGCGCCAGAGAGACCCAGTACTTC.

The V gene is TRBV4-3, the J gene TRBJ2-1; 7 bases are a match to TRBD2. CDR1 is LGHNA, CDR2 YSLEER, per germline. The CDR3 is 16 residues long. J gave up 4 bases and V 0 bases, and 6 bases lay outside the gene matches. The CDR3 DNA reads as TGCGCCAGCAGCCAAGAAAGCAGCGGGAATTACAATGAGCAGTTCTTC. Translated, it gives CASSQESSGNYNEQFF.

This chain connects TRBV15 to TRBJ1-5, with D tentatively TRBD1 (6 bases). V lost 4 bases and J 5 bases, leaving 21 bases between the germline ends. Looked up from germline, CDR1 is LNHNV and CDR2 is YYDKDF (reference sequence). This CDR3 is 17 amino acids long. DNA of the CDR3: TGTGCCACCAGCAAGGGGGGGGGTCTACGGCCCGATCAGCCCCAGCATTTT. It yields the protein CATSKGGGLRPDQPQHF. Filled out from reference TRBV15 and TRBJ1-5, the complete variable domain reads DAMVIQNPRYQVTQFGKPVTLSCSQTLNHNVMYWYQQKSSQAPKLLFHYYDKDFNNEADTPDNFQSRRPNTSFCFLDIRSPGLGDTAMYLCATSKGGGLRPDQPQHFGDGTRLSIL.

The CDR3, as DNA: TGTGCCAGCAGCGCCTCCGGTTGGACAGGTGATCCCGGGGAGCTGTTTTTT. This gives the protein CASSASGWTGDPGELFF. This chain joins TRBV11-3 and TRBJ2-2, with 7 bases fitting TRBD1. V shed 5 bases and J 6 bases; nucleotides not matched to a gene: 15. CDR3 size: 17 residues. Germline V gene data show CDR1 as SGHNT and CDR2 as YENEEA.

J is TRBJ1-2 and V is TRBV30; the D gene is possibly TRBD1 (5 bases). This CDR3 has 12 amino acids. V was pared by 0 bases and J by 5 bases, with 7 bases between. Germline CDR1 GTSNPN, CDR2 SVGIG (reference sequence). CDR3 bases: TGTGCCTGGAGTGTGGGGCAGTATGGCTACACCTTC. Translated: CAWSVGQYGYTF.

The chain joins TRBV27 to TRBJ2-5; D gene ambiguous. The DNA end is more similar to TRBJ2-7, so the J call may be wrong. This CDR3 region has 13 residues. Germline V gene sequence: CDR1 MNHEY, CDR2 SMNVEV (reference sequence). CDR3 DNA: TGTGCCAGCAGTTTAGGTGGCGGCTACGAGCAGTACTTC. Translated, it gives CASSLGGGYEQYF.

This clone is a singleton in its sample. V is TRBV28 and J is TRBJ1-6; 8 bases are a match to TRBD1. The CDR3 covers 16 residues. After removal of 5 bases from V and 7 bases from J, the junction contained 10 bases not matched to a gene. Germline CDR1 MDHEN, CDR2 SYDVKM. For the CDR3, the DNA is TGTGCCAGCAGTGACTCCCTGGGACAGGCAAATTCACCCCTCCACTTT. Its translation: CASSDSLGQANSPLHF.

The V gene is TRBV19, the J gene TRBJ1-3; 9 bases are a match to TRBD1. This CDR3 contains 14 residues. Germline V gene lookup returns CDR1 LNHDA and CDR2 SQIVND (reference sequence). Unmatched junction bases numbered 0, after V lost 3 bases and J lost 3 bases. For the CDR3, the DNA is TGTGCCAGTAGTATGGACAGGGGTGGAAACACCATATATTTT. The encoded protein is CASSMDRGGNTIYF.

The chain recombines TRBV18 with TRBJ2-7; unclear D gene. Trimming left V 3 bases short and J 3 bases short, with 12 bases between. The CDR3 totals 14 residues. The V gene's germline CDR1 is KGHSH and CDR2 LQKENI. CDR3 amino acids: CASSPSTRIYEQYF. As DNA, the CDR3 is TGTGCCAGCTCACCCTCGACAAGAATCTACGAGCAGTACTTC.

The V gene is TRBV12-5, the J gene TRBJ2-7, with 10 bases fitting TRBD2. Germline V gives CDR1 LGHNT, CDR2 FRNRAP. The CDR3 extends over 20 amino acids. V shed 5 bases, J shed 4 bases, and the junction held 23 bases outside the gene matches. CDR3 protein: CASGPEVVASGRSAMYEQYF. The CDR3 DNA sequence: TGTGCTAGTGGTCCAGAAGTTGTGGCTAGCGGGAGATCGGCCATGTACGAGCAGTACTTC.

The rearrangement uses TRBV7-2 and TRBJ1-5; 7 nucleotides agree with TRBD1. V was clipped by 5 bases and J by 3 bases; unmatched bases: 4. The CDR3 contains 14 residues. Germline values: CDR1 SGHTA, CDR2 FQGNSA. This chain's CDR3 is CASSQGGPNQPQHF. CDR3 coding DNA: TGTGCCAGCAGCCAAGGGGGCCCCAATCAGCCCCAGCATTTT.

This clone was observed a single time. The chain employs TRBV7-9 and TRBJ1-3; D unclear. The CDR3 has 16 amino acids. CDR1 SEHNR and CDR2 FQNEAQ come from the germline V gene (reference sequence). V was pared by 0 bases and J by 0 bases, with 9 bases between. This chain's CDR3 is CASSLAGAGSGNTIYF. CDR3 DNA sequence: TGTGCCAGCAGCTTAGCAGGTGCAGGCTCTGGAAACACCATATATTTT.

The CDR3 DNA reads as TGTGCCAGCAGACTCTCTGGGGCCAACGTCCTGACTTTC. As protein: CASRLSGANVLTF. The chain couples TRBV14 to TRBJ2-6, with no clear D. This CDR3 region has 13 residues. V lost 6 bases and J lost 0, with 3 bases in between. Germline values: CDR1 SGHDN, CDR2 FVKESK. Looking up the rest from reference TRBV14 and TRBJ2-6 gives the full variable domain: EAGVTQFPSHSVIEKGQTVTLRCDPISGHDNLYWYRRVMGKEIKFLLHFVKESKQDESGMPNNRFLAERTGGTYSTLKVQPAELEDSGVYFCASRLSGANVLTFGAGSRLTVL.

The rearrangement links TRBV28 to TRBJ2-2; TRBD1 is a possible D gene (6 bases). V was cut by 5 bases and J by 3 bases, with 16 bases left in between. This CDR3 spans 16 amino acids. CDR1 MDHEN and CDR2 SYDVKM come from the germline V gene. The CDR3 region has the DNA TGTGCCAGCAGTCCAACCTCAGGGGTGGACACCGGGGAGCTGTTTTTT. It codes for CASSPTSGVDTGELFF.

A few counts support this clone. V usage is TRBV4-3 and J usage is TRBJ2-1, with 10 bases aligning to TRBD2. CDR1 is LGHNA and CDR2 is YSLEER in the germline V gene. Trimming took 3 bases from V and 8 from J; bases not matched to a gene: 4. This CDR3 is built from 14 residues. The DNA of the CDR3 is TGCGCCAGCAGCCAGGGACTAGCGTCCCATGAGCAGTTCTTC. It yields the protein CASSQGLASHEQFF.

This chain connects TRBV28 to TRBJ2-7, with D possibly matching TRBD1 (6 bases). V lost 8 bases and J 3 bases, leaving 17 bases between the germline ends. Germline lookup yields CDR1 MDHEN and CDR2 SYDVKM. CDR3 length: 14 residues. The CDR3 bases are TGTGCCAGCCACCAGATGGGGGCCTACTACGAGCAGTACTTC. It encodes CASHQMGAYYEQYF.